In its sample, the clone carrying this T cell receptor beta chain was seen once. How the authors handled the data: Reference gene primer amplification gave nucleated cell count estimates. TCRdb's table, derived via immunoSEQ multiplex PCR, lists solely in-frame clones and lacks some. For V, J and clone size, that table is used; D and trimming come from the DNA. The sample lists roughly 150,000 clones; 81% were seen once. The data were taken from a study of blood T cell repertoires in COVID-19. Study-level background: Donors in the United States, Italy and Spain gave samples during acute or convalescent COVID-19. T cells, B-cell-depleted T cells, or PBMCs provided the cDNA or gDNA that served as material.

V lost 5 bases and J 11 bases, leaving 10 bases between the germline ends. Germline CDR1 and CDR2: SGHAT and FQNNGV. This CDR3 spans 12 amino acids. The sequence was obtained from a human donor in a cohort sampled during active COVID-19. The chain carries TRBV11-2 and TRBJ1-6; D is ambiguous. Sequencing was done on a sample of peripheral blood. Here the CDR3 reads CASSLGRAPLHF. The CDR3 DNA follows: TGTGCCAGCAGCCTAGGACGGGCACCCCTCCACTTT. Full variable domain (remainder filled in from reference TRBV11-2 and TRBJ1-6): EAGVAQSPRYKIIEKRQSVAFWCNPISGHATLYWYQQILGQGPKLLIQFQNNGVVDDSQLPKDRFSAERLKGVDSTLKIQPAKLEDSAVYLCASSLGRAPLHFGNGTRLTVT.